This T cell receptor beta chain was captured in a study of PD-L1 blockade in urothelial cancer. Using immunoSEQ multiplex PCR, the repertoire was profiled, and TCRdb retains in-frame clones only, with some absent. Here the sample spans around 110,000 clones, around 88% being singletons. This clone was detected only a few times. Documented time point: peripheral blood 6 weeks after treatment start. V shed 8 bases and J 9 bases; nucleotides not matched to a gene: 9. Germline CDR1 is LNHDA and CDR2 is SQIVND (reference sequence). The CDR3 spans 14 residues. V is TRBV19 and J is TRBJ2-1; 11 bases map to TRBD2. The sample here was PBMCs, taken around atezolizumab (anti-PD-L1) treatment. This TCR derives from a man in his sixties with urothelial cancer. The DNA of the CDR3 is TGTGCCAGTGAAACTAGCGGGAGTTCTAGTGAGCAGTTCTTC. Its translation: CASETSGSSSEQFF.